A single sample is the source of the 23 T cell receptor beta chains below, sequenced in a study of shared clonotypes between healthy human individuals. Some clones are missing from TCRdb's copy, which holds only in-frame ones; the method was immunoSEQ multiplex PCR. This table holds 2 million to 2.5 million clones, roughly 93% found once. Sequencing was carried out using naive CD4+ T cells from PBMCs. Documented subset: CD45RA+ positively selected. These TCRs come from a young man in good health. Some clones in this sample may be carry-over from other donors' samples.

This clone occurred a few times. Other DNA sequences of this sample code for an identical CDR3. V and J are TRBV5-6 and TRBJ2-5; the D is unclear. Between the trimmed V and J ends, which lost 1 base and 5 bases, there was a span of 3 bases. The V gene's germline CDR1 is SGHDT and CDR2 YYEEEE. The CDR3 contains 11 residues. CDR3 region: CASSLRETQYF. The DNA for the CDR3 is TGTGCCAGCAGCTTGAGGGAGACCCAGTACTTC. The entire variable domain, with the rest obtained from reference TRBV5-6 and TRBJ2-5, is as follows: DAGVTQSPTHLIKTRGQQVTLRCSPKSGHDTVSWYQQALGQGPQFIFQYYEEEERQRGNFPDRFSGHQFPNYSSELNVNALLLGDSALYLCASSLRETQYFGPGTRLLVL.

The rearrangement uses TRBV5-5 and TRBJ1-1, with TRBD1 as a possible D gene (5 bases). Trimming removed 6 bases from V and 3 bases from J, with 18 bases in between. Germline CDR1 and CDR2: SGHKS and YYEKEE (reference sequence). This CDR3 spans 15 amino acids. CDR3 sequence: CASTGVAGIDTEAFF. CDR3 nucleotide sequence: TGTGCCAGCACCGGGGTGGCAGGGATAGACACTGAAGCTTTCTTT. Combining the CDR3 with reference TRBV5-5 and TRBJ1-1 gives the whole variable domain DAGVTQSPTHLIKTRGQQVTLRCSPISGHKSVSWYQQVLGQGPQFIFQYYEKEERGRGNFPDRFSARQFPNYSSELNVNALLLGDSALYLCASTGVAGIDTEAFFGQGTRLTVV.

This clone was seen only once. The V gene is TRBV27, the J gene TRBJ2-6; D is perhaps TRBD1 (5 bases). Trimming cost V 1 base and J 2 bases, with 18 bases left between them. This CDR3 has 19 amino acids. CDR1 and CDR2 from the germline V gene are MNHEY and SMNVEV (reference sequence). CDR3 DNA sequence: TGTGCCAGCAGTTTATTAGGGCAGGGCGGTACAGCTGGGGCCAACGTCCTGACTTTC. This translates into CASSLLGQGGTAGANVLTF.

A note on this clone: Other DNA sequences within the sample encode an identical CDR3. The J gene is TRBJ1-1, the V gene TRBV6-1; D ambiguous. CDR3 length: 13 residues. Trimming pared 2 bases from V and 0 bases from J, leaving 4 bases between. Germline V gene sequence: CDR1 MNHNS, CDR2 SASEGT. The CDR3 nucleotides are TGTGCCAGCAGTGAACAGTTGAACACTGAAGCTTTCTTT. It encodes CASSEQLNTEAFF.

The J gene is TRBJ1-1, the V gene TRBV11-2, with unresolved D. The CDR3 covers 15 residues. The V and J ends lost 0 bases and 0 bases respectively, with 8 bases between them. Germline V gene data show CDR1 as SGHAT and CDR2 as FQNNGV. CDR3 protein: CASSLDAVMNTEAFF. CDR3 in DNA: TGTGCCAGCAGCTTAGATGCAGTGATGAACACTGAAGCTTTCTTT. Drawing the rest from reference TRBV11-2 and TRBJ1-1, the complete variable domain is EAGVAQSPRYKIIEKRQSVAFWCNPISGHATLYWYQQILGQGPKLLIQFQNNGVVDDSQLPKDRFSAERLKGVDSTLKIQPAKLEDSAVYLCASSLDAVMNTEAFFGQGTRLTVV.

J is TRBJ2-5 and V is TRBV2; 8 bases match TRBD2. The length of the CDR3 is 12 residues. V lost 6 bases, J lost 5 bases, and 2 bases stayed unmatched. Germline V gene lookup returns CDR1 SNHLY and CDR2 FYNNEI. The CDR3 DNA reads TGTGCCAGCAGGGAGCGGGAGGAGACCCAGTACTTC. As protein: CASREREETQYF. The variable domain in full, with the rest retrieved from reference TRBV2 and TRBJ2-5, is EPEVTQTPSHQVTQMGQEVILRCVPISNHLYFYWYRQILGQKVEFLVSFYNNEISEKSEIFDDQFSVERPDGSNFTLKIRSTKLEDSAMYFCASREREETQYFGPGTRLLVL.

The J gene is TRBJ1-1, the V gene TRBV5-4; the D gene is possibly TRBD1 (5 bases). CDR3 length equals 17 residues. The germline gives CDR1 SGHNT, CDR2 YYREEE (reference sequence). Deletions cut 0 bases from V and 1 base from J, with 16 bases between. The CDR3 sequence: CASSLGGRGLSNTEAFF. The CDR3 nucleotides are TGTGCCAGCAGCTTGGGGGGACGTGGCCTTTCGAACACTGAAGCTTTCTTT. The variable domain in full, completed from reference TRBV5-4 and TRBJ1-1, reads ETGVTQSPTHLIKTRGQQVTLRCSSQSGHNTVSWYQQALGQGPQFIFQYYREEENGRGNFPPRFSGLQFPNYSSELNVNALELDDSALYLCASSLGGRGLSNTEAFFGQGTRLTVV.

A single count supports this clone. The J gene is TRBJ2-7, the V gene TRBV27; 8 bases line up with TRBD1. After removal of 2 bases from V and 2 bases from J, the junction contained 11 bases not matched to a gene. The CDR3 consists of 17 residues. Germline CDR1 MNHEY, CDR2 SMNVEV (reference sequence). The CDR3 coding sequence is TGTGCCAGCAGTTTACTGCAGGGGGCCGTCTCCACCTACGAGCAGTACTTC. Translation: CASSLLQGAVSTYEQYF.

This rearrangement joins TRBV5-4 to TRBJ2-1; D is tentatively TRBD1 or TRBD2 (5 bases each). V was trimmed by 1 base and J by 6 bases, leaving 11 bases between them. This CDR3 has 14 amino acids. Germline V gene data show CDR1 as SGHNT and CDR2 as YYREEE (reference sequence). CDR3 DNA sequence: TGTGCCAGCAGCTTGTCCGCAGGGACCAATGAGCAGTTCTTC. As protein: CASSLSAGTNEQFF.

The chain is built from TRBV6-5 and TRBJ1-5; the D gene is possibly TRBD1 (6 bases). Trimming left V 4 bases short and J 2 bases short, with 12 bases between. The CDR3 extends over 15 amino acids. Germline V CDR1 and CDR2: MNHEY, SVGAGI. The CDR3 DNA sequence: TGTGCCAGCAGTTCGACGGGGGCGGGCAATCAGCCCCAGCATTTT. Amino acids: CASSSTGAGNQPQHF.

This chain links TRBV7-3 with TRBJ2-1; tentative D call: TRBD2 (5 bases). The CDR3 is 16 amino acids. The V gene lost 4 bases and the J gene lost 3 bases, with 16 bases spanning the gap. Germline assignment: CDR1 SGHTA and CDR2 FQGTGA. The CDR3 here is CASSYGLPSIYNEQFF. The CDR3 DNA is TGTGCCAGCAGCTACGGACTGCCCTCGATCTACAATGAGCAGTTCTTC.

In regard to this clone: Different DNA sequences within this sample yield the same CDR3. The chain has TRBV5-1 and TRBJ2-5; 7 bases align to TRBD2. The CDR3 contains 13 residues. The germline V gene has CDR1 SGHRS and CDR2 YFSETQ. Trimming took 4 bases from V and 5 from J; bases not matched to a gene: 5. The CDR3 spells CASSRGRTETQYF. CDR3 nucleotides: TGCGCCAGCAGCCGCGGGAGAACGGAGACCCAGTACTTC.

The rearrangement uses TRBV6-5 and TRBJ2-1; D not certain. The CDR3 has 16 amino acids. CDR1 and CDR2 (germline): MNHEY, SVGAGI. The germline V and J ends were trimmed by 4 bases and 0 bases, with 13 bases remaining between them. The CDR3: CASSFDPLSSYNEQFF. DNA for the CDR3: TGTGCCAGCAGTTTTGACCCCCTAAGCTCCTACAATGAGCAGTTCTTC.

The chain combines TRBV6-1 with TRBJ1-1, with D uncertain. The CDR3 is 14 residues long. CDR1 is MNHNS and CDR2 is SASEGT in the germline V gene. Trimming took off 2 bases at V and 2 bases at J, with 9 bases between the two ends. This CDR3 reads CASSERAHNTEAFF. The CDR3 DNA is TGTGCCAGCAGTGAAAGGGCCCACAACACTGAAGCTTTCTTT.

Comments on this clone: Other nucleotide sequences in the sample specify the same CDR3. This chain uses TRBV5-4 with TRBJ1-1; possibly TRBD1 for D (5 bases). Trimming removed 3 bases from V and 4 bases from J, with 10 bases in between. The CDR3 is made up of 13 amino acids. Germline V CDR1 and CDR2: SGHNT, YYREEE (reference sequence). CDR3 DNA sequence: TGTGCCAGCAGCTCCAGGGTAGGCACTGAAGCTTTCTTT. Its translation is CASSSRVGTEAFF.

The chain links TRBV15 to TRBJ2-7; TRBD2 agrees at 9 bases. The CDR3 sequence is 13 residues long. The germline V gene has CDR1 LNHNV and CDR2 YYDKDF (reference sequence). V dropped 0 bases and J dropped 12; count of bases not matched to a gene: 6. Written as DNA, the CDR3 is TGTGCCACCAGCAGAGATCTAGCGGGATCGTCGTACTTC. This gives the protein CATSRDLAGSSYF.

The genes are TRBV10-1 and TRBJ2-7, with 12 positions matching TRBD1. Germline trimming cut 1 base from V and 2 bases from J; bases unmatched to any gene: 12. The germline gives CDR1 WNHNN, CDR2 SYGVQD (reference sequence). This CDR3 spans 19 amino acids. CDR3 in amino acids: CASSEFAGTGGSPTYEQYF. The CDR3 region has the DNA TGCGCCAGCAGTGAGTTCGCCGGGACAGGGGGCTCCCCTACCTACGAGCAGTACTTC.

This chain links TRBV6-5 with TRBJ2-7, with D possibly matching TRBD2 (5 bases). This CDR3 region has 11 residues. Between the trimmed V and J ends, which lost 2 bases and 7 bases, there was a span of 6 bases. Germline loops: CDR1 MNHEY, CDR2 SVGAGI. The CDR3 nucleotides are TGTGCCAGCAGTTACGAGGGAGAGCAGTACTTC. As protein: CASSYEGEQYF.

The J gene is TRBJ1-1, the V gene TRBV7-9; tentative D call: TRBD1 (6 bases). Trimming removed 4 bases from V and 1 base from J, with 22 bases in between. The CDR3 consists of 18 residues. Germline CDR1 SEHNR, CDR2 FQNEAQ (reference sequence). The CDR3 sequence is CASSSIAPGGGRNTEAFF. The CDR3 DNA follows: TGTGCCAGCAGCTCAATAGCCCCAGGAGGGGGGAGGAACACTGAAGCTTTCTTT.

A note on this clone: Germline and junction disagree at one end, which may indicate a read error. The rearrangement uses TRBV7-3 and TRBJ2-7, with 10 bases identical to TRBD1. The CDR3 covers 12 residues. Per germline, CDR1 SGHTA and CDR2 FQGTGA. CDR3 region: CASSSGQGITHF. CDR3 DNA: TGTGCCAGCAGCTCGGGACAGGGGATCACTCACTTC.

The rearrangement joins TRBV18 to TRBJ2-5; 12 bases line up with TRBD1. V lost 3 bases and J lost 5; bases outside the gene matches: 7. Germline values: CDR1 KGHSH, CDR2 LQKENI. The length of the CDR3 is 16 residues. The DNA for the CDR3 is TGTGCCAGCTCACCGACTCCGGGACAGGGGGCCGAGACCCAGTACTTC. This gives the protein CASSPTPGQGAETQYF. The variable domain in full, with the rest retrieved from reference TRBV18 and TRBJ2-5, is NAGVMQNPRHLVRRRGQEARLRCSPMKGHSHVYWYRQLPEEGLKFMVYLQKENIIDESGMPKERFSAEFPKEGPSILRIQQVVRGDSAAYFCASSPTPGQGAETQYFGPGTRLLVL.

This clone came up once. CDR3 DNA sequence: TGTGCCAGCAGCTTTAGGGCAGCAGCAAGAGATACGCAGTATTTT. Protein sequence: CASSFRAAARDTQYF. J is TRBJ2-3 and V is TRBV5-6; D is unresolved. This CDR3 spans 15 amino acids. Germline V gene sequence: CDR1 SGHDT, CDR2 YYEEEE. V was cut by 2 bases and J by 5 bases, with 15 bases left in between.

The CDR3 spells CAWSDTRPDEQFF. CDR3 nucleotides: TGTGCCTGGAGTGACACTAGACCCGATGAGCAGTTCTTC. The chain uses TRBV30 and TRBJ2-1; maybe TRBD2 (5 bases). This CDR3 has 13 residues. Trimming shortened V by 1 base and J by 8 bases, and 12 bases separated the two germline ends. Germline V gene data show CDR1 as GTSNPN and CDR2 as SVGIG (reference sequence).